Sequencing of this T cell receptor (beta chain) was carried out in a study of cytomegalovirus exposure and HLA in healthy donors. Samples came from healthy bone marrow donors. Whole-study results and caveats: A few CMV-associated chains proved CMV antigen-specific in vitro. Reportedly, diagnosis of cytomegalovirus status by the classifier showed high specificity and sensitivity.

V trimming: 4 bases; J trimming: 4 bases; junction bases outside the gene matches: 7. Germline values: CDR1 SGHKS, CDR2 YYEKEE (reference sequence). This CDR3 has 15 residues. This clone showed up just a few times. As yet, its antigen is unknown. Primers: 60 Vbeta forward and 13 Jbeta reverse. Clones were sequenced by immunoSEQ multiplex PCR, and TCRdb holds only the in-frame ones, with some missing. The profile shows about 140,000 clones, roughly 80% of them singletons. This chain connects TRBV5-5 to TRBJ1-1; 10 nucleotides line up with TRBD1. The TCR comes from a man between 18 and 35 years old in good health and CMV-seropositive. Input material: PBMCs. The CDR3 sequence is CASSKTGGAGTEAFF. In DNA, the CDR3 is TGTGCCAGCAGCAAGACAGGGGGCGCAGGCACTGAAGCTTTCTTT.